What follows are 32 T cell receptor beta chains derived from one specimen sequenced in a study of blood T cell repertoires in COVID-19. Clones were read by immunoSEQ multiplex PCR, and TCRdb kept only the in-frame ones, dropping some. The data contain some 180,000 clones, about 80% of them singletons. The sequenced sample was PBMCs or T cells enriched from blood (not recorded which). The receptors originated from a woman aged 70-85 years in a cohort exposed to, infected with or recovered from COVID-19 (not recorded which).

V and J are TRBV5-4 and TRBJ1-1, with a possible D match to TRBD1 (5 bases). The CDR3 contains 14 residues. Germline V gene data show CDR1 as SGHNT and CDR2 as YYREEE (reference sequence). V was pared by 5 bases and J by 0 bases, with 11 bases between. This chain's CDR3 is CASSQDRMNTEAFF. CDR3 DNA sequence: TGTGCCAGCAGTCAAGACAGAATGAACACTGAAGCTTTCTTT.

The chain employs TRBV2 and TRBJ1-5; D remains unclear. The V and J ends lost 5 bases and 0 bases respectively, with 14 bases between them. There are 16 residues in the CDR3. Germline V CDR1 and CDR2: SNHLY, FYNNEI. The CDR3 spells CASSKEGSDSNQPQHF. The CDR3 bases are TGTGCCAGCAGTAAGGAGGGCAGCGATAGCAATCAGCCCCAGCATTTT.

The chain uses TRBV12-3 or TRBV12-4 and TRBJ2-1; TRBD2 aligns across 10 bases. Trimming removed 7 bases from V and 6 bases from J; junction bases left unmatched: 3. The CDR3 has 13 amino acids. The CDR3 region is CASNSGRFNEQFF. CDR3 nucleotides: TGTGCCAGCAATAGCGGGAGGTTCAATGAGCAGTTCTTC.

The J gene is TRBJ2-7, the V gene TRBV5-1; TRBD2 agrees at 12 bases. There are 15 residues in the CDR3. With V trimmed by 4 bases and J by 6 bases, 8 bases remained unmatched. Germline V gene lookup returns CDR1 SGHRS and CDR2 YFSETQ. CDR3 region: CASSQTSGGPPEQYF. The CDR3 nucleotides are TGCGCCAGCAGCCAAACTAGCGGGGGGCCCCCCGAGCAGTACTTC. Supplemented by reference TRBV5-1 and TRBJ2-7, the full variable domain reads KAGVTQTPRYLIKTRGQQVTLSCSPISGHRSVSWYQQTPGQGLQFLFEYFSETQRNKGNFPGRFSGRQFSNSRSEMNVSTLELGDSALYLCASSQTSGGPPEQYFGPGTRLTVT.

CDR3 protein: CASSSSRNRDNEQFF. As DNA, the CDR3 is TGTGCCAGCAGCTCAAGCAGGAATCGAGACAATGAGCAGTTCTTC. The V call is TRBV5-6, the J call TRBJ2-1; D is ambiguous. This CDR3 is 15 amino acids long. Germline CDR1 SGHDT, CDR2 YYEEEE. V shed 3 bases and J shed 5 bases, with 15 bases lying between them.

The CDR3 reads CASALGGSGYEQYF. DNA for the CDR3: TGTGCCAGCGCTCTCGGCGGGAGTGGCTACGAGCAGTACTTC. The rearrangement uses TRBV7-8 and TRBJ2-7, with TRBD2 identical over 7 bases. The germline gives CDR1 SGHVS, CDR2 FQNEAQ. The CDR3 is 14 amino acids. The J segment lost 3 bases and the V segment lost 8 bases, leaving 10 bases of the junction unmatched.

CDR3: CASTPTGSLYEQYF. CDR3 sequence (DNA): TGTGCCAGTACCCCAACGGGATCTCTCTACGAGCAGTACTTC. V usage is TRBV19 and J usage is TRBJ2-7; maybe TRBD2 (5 bases). CDR3 length: 14 residues. Trimming removed 7 bases from V and 3 bases from J, with 16 bases in between. CDR1 LNHDA and CDR2 SQIVND come from the germline V gene (reference sequence).

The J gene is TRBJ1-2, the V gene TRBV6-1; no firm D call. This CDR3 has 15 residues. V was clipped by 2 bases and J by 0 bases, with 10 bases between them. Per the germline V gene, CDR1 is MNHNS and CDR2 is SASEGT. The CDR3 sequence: CASSENRFSNYGYTF. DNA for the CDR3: TGTGCCAGCAGTGAAAACAGATTTTCTAACTATGGCTACACCTTC.

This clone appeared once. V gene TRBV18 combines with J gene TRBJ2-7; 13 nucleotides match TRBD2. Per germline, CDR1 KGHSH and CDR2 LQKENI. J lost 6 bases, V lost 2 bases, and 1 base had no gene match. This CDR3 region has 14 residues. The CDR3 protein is CASSPRTSGSEQYF. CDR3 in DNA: TGTGCCAGCTCACCAAGGACTAGCGGGAGCGAGCAGTACTTC.

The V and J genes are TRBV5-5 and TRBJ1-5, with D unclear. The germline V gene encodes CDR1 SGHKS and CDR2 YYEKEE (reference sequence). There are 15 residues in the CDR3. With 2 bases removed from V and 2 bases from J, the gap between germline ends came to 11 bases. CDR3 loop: CASSFLGGGNQPQHF. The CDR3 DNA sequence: TGTGCCAGCAGCTTCCTCGGTGGAGGCAATCAGCCCCAGCATTTT.

This CDR3 reads CASSLSGPEQYF. DNA for the CDR3: TGTGCCAGCAGTTTATCAGGGCCCGAGCAGTACTTC. This chain joins TRBV12-3 or TRBV12-4 and TRBJ2-7, with D perhaps TRBD1 (5 bases). V gave up 2 bases and J gave up 6 bases, with 8 bases separating them. The CDR3 contains 12 residues.

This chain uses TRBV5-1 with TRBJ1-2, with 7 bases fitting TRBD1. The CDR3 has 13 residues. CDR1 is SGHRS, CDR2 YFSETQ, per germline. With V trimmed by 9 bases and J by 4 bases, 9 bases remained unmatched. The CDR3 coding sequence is TGCGCCACCGTCCGGGACAGCCCCTATGGCTACACCTTC. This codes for CATVRDSPYGYTF.

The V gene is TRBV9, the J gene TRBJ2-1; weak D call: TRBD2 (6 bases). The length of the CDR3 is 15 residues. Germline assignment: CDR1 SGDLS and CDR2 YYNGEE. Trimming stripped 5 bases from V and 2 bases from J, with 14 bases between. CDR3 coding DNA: TGTGCCAGCAGTCGAAGCCCGGGAGCCTACAATGAGCAGTTCTTC. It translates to CASSRSPGAYNEQFF.

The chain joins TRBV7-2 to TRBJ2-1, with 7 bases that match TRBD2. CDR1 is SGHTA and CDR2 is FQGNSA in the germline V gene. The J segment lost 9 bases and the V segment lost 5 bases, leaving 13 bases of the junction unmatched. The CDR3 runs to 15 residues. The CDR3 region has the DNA TGTGCCAGCAGCGTCGTTAGTAGCGCGGGAGTTGAGCAGTTCTTC. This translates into CASSVVSSAGVEQFF.

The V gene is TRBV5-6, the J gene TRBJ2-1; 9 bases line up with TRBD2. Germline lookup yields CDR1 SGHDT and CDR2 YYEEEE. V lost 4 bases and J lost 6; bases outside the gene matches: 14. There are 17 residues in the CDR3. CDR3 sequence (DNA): TGTGCCAGCAGCCGGACGGTTCGAGCGGGAGGACGCAATGAGCAGTTCTTC. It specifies CASSRTVRAGGRNEQFF.

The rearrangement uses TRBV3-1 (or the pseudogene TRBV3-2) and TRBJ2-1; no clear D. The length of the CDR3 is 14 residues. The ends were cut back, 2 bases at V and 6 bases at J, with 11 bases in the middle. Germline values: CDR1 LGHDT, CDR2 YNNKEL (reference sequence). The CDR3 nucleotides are TGTGCCAGCAGCCAAATCCCTTCTAGCAATGAGCAGTTCTTC. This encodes CASSQIPSSNEQFF.

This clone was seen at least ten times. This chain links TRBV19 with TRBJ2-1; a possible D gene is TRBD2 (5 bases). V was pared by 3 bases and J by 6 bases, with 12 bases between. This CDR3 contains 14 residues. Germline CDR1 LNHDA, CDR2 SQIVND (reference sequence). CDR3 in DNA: TGTGCCAGTAGTATCCGGGATTGGAGCAATGAGCAGTTCTTC. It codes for CASSIRDWSNEQFF.

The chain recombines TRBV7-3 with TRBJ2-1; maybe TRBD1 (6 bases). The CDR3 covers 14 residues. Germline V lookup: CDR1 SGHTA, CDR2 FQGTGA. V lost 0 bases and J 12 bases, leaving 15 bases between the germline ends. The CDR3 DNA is TGTGCCAGCAGCTTAACGGCACCACAGGGAACGCAGTTCTTC. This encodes CASSLTAPQGTQFF.

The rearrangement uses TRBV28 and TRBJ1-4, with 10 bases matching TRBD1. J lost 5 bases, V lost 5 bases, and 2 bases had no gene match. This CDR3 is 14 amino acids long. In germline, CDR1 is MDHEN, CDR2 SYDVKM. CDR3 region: CASSLGQGNEKLFF. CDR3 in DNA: TGTGCCAGCAGTCTGGGACAGGGGAATGAAAAACTGTTTTTT.

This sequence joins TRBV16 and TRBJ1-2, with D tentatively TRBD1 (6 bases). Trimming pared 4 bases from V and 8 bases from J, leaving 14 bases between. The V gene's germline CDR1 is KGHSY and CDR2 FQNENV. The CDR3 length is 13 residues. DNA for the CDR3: TGTGCCAGCAGCCTACAGGGAGCGTACGGCTACACCTTC. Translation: CASSLQGAYGYTF.

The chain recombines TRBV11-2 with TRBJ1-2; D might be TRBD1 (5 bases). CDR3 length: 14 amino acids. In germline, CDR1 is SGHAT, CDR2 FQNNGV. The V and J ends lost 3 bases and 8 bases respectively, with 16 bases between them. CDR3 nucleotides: TGTGCCAGCAGCTTGGCCTCTTATCGGGGGGGCTACACCTTC. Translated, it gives CASSLASYRGGYTF.

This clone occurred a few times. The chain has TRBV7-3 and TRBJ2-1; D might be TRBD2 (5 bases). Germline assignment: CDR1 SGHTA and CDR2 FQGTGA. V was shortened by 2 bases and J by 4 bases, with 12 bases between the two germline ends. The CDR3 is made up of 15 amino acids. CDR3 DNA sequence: TGTGCCAGCAGCTTAGCAAGCGGTTTATACAATGAGCAGTTCTTC. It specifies CASSLASGLYNEQFF.

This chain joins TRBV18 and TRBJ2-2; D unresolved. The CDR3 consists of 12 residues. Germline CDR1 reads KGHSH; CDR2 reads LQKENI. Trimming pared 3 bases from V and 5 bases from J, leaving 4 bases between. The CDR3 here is CASSPRTGELFF. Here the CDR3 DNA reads TGTGCCAGCTCACCGAGAACCGGGGAGCTGTTTTTT.

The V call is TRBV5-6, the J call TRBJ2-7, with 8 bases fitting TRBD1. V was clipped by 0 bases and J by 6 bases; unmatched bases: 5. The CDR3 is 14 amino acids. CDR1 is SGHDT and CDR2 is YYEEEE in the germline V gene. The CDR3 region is CASSLAGGHSEQYF. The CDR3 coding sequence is TGTGCCAGCAGCTTGGCAGGGGGCCATAGCGAGCAGTACTTC. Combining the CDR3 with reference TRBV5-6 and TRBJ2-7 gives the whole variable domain DAGVTQSPTHLIKTRGQQVTLRCSPKSGHDTVSWYQQALGQGPQFIFQYYEEEERQRGNFPDRFSGHQFPNYSSELNVNALLLGDSALYLCASSLAGGHSEQYFGPGTRLTVT.

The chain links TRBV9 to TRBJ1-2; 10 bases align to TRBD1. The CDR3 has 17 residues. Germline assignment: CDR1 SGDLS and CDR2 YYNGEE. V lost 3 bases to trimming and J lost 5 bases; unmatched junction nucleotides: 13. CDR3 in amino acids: CASSAQTGGLIEYGYTF. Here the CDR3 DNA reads TGTGCCAGCAGCGCCCAGACAGGGGGCTTAATAGAGTATGGCTACACCTTC.

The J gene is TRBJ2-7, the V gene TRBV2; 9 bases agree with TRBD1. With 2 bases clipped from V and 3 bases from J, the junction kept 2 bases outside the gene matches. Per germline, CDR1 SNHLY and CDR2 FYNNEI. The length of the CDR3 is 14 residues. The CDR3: CASSETGGGYEQYF. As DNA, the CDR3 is TGTGCCAGCAGTGAAACAGGGGGCGGCTACGAGCAGTACTTC.

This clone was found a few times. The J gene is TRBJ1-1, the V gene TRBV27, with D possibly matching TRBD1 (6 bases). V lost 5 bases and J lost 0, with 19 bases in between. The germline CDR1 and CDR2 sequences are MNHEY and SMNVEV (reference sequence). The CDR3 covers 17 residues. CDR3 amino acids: CASSHRSPGQMNTEAFF. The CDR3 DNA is TGTGCCAGCAGTCACCGGAGTCCCGGACAGATGAACACTGAAGCTTTCTTT.

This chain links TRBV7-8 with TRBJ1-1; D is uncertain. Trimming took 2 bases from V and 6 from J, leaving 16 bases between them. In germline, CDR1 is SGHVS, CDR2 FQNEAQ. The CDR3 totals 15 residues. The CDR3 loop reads CASSLSGFKWSEAFF. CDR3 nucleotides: TGTGCCAGCAGCTTATCGGGGTTTAAGTGGTCTGAAGCTTTCTTT.

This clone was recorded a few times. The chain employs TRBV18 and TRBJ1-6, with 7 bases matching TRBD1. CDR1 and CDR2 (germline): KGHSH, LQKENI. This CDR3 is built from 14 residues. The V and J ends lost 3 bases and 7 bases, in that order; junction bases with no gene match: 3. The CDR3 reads CASSPTGVNSPLHF. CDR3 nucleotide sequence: TGTGCCAGCTCACCCACAGGGGTCAATTCACCCCTCCACTTT. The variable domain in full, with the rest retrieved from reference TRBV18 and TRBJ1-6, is NAGVMQNPRHLVRRRGQEARLRCSPMKGHSHVYWYRQLPEEGLKFMVYLQKENIIDESGMPKERFSAEFPKEGPSILRIQQVVRGDSAAYFCASSPTGVNSPLHFGNGTRLTVT.

The CDR3 here is CASRPGQGRGLETQYF. The DNA of the CDR3 is TGTGCCAGTAGGCCGGGACAGGGGAGGGGGTTGGAGACCCAGTACTTC. The chain recombines TRBV19 with TRBJ2-5; 10 bases align to TRBD1. The CDR3 length is 16 residues. The germline CDR1 and CDR2 sequences are LNHDA and SQIVND (reference sequence). The trim removed 6 bases at V and 5 bases at J, leaving 12 bases unmatched. Full variable domain (remainder filled in from reference TRBV19 and TRBJ2-5): DGGITQSPKYLFRKEGQNVTLSCEQNLNHDAMYWYRQDPGQGLRLIYYSQIVNDFQKGDIAEGYSVSREKKESFPLTVTSAQKNPTAFYLCASRPGQGRGLETQYFGPGTRLLVL.

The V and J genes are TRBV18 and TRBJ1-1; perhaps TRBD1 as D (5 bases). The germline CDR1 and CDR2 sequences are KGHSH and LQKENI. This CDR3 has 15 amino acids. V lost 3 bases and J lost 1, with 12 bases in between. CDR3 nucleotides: TGTGCCAGCTCACCCTCCGCGGGGACGAACACTGAAGCTTTCTTT. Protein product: CASSPSAGTNTEAFF.

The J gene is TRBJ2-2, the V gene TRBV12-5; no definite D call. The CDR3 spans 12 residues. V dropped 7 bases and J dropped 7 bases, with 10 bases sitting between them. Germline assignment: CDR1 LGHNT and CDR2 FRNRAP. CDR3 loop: CASAMIIGELFF. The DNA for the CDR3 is TGTGCTAGTGCTATGATTATCGGGGAGCTGTTTTTT. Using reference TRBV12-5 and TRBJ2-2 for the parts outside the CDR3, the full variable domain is DARVTQTPRHKVTEMGQEVTMRCQPILGHNTVFWYRQTMMQGLELLAYFRNRAPLDDSGMPKDRFSAEMPDATLATLKIQPSEPRDSAVYFCASAMIIGELFFGEGSRLTVL.